A single sample is the source of the 7 T cell receptor beta chains below, sequenced in a study of CD8+ T cells in alopecia areata. Treatment given: oral pan-JAK inhibitor, 5-10 mg twice daily. Investigators isolated RNA and reverse transcribed it into cDNA to act as the sequencing template. TCRdb keeps only in-frame clones here, not all; method: immunoSEQ multiplex PCR. The sample includes about 60,000 clones, around 45% of them seen just once. The specimen was CD8+ T cells sorted from blood, collected at approximately week 36, from a patient treated with tofacitinib. Receptors originate from a human donor with alopecia areata.

This clone was counted a single time. V gene TRBV7-8 combines with J gene TRBJ2-7, with D perhaps given as TRBD1 or TRBD2 (5 bases each). From germline, CDR1 is SGHVS and CDR2 FQNEAQ. The CDR3 spans 15 residues. V dropped 5 bases and J dropped 6 bases, with 20 bases sitting between them. CDR3 nucleotide sequence: TGTGCCAGCAGCGTAGACGGGTTGGGGGTAATCGAGCAGTACTTC. Translation gives CASSVDGLGVIEQYF.

V and J are TRBV29-1 and TRBJ2-1; no reliable D call. The CDR3 is 15 residues long. The germline V gene has CDR1 SQVTM and CDR2 ANQGSEA. V was clipped by 5 bases and J by 0 bases, with 14 bases between them. CDR3 amino acids: CSVNLGSSSYNEQFF. DNA for the CDR3: TGCAGCGTTAACCTGGGCAGTAGCTCCTACAATGAGCAGTTCTTC.

In this sample, this clone turned up a few times. The chain uses TRBV11-2 and TRBJ2-5, with 9 bases aligning to TRBD2. V lost 5 bases, J lost 2 bases, and 9 bases stayed unmatched. There are 16 residues in the CDR3. Germline V lookup: CDR1 SGHAT, CDR2 FQNNGV. CDR3 nucleotide sequence: TGTGCCAGCAGCCCGGCGGGAGGGCCGGGGCAAGAGACCCAGTACTTC. Translation: CASSPAGGPGQETQYF.

V is TRBV5-1 and J is TRBJ2-3; the match to TRBD2 covers 8 bases. The CDR3 is 16 residues long. V shed 4 bases and J 6 bases; nucleotides not matched to a gene: 13. The germline CDR1 and CDR2 sequences are SGHRS and YFSETQ. CDR3 sequence (DNA): TGCGCCAGCAGCGGGGAGACTAGCGTTAAAGCTGATACGCAGTATTTT. Translated, it gives CASSGETSVKADTQYF.

CDR3 sequence reads: CSVEDRVGQPQHF. CDR3 DNA sequence: TGCAGCGTTGAAGACAGGGTCGGGCAGCCCCAGCATTTT. This chain links TRBV29-1 with TRBJ1-5; the D gene is possibly TRBD1 (5 bases). This CDR3 region has 13 residues. The germline V and J ends were trimmed by 0 bases and 7 bases, with 10 bases remaining between them. Germline V CDR1 and CDR2: SQVTM, ANQGSEA.

In its sample, this clone was seen many times. The chain carries TRBV7-8 and TRBJ1-4; tentative D call: TRBD1 (5 bases). The germline V gene has CDR1 SGHVS and CDR2 FQNEAQ. This CDR3 is 14 amino acids long. Trimming took off 5 bases at V and 6 bases at J, with 13 bases between the two ends. The CDR3 coding sequence is TGTGCCAGCAGCCTGGACTGGGGGGATGAAAAACTGTTTTTT. It is translated as CASSLDWGDEKLFF.

The chain is built from TRBV29-1 and TRBJ2-1, with D possibly being TRBD2 (6 bases). This CDR3 comprises 15 residues. The ends were cut back, 6 bases at V and 5 bases at J, with 20 bases in the middle. Germline loops: CDR1 SQVTM, CDR2 ANQGSEA. The CDR3 protein is CSVGGSSAPNNEQFF. As DNA, the CDR3 is TGCAGCGTGGGAGGATCTAGCGCCCCCAACAATGAGCAGTTCTTC.